The T cell receptor (beta chain) under discussion was sequenced for a study of control samples from healthy donors and cancer patients. Sequencing was performed with immunoSEQ multiplex PCR; in TCRdb, only in-frame clones are kept and a portion is missing. This table has around 49,000 clones, approximately 89% appearing once. Sequencing was performed on PBMCs. The clonotype was recovered from a man aged 40-49 years with colorectal cancer.

CDR3 DNA sequence: TGTGCCAGCAGTGCGTTAGGGATGGGGCAGTATTTT. Its protein is CASSALGMGQYF. V gene TRBV6-1 combines with J gene TRBJ2-3; D unclear. V shed 4 bases and J shed 11 bases, with 13 bases lying between them. CDR3 length: 12 residues. Germline lookup yields CDR1 MNHNS and CDR2 SASEGT.